The 5 T cell receptor beta chains below were found in one sample sequenced in a study of T cell responses to AZD1222 COVID-19 vaccine. TCRdb keeps only in-frame clones here, not all; method: immunoSEQ multiplex PCR. The profile shows fewer than 150,000 clones, around 90% of them singletons. The sequencing here drew on peripheral blood, taken on day 0 of AZD1222 vaccination. The receptors here all came from an adult in good health.

The CDR3 DNA reads as TGCGCCAGCAGTCCCGGAGCGGGAGTCTCCTACGAGCAGTACTTC. It yields the protein CASSPGAGVSYEQYF. V and J are TRBV4-3 and TRBJ2-7; 8 bases map to TRBD2. Germline values: CDR1 LGHNA, CDR2 YSLEER. J was trimmed by 0 bases and V by 6 bases; bases with no gene match: 7. This CDR3 region has 15 residues.

The chain couples TRBV27 to TRBJ2-7; the match to TRBD1 covers 8 bases. The CDR3 totals 14 residues. Losses at the gene ends were 4 bases for V and 3 bases for J; bases not matched to a gene: 5. Looked up from germline, CDR1 is MNHEY and CDR2 is SMNVEV (reference sequence). CDR3 in DNA: TGTGCCAGCAGTTGGACTACAGGGGGCTACGAGCAGTACTTC. Amino acid sequence: CASSWTTGGYEQYF.

The V call is TRBV6-1, the J call TRBJ1-5; the D gene is possibly TRBD1 (5 bases). V lost 2 bases to trimming and J lost 2 bases, with 13 bases between them. The CDR3 covers 16 residues. Germline V gives CDR1 MNHNS, CDR2 SASEGT. Written as DNA, the CDR3 is TGTGCCAGCAGTGAAAAGAGGGGATTTGGCAATCAGCCCCAGCATTTT. Translation gives CASSEKRGFGNQPQHF.

J is TRBJ1-6 and V is TRBV5-1, with D unresolved. This CDR3 comprises 13 residues. Germline CDR1 reads SGHRS; CDR2 reads YFSETQ. V gave up 1 base and J gave up 9 bases, with 8 bases separating them. In nucleotides, the CDR3 is TGCGCCAGCAGCTTGTCGGCTACTTCACCCCTCCACTTT. Translation: CASSLSATSPLHF.

This rearrangement joins TRBV11-3 to TRBJ2-2; D ambiguous. This CDR3 region has 17 residues. The germline CDR1 and CDR2 sequences are SGHNT and YENEEA. The V gene lost 6 bases and the J gene lost 1 base, with 18 bases spanning the gap. In DNA form, the CDR3 reads TGTGCCAGCAGTTTGACCCCCCGGTGGAGGAACACCGGGGAGCTGTTTTTT. Amino acids: CASSLTPRWRNTGELFF.